The 13 T cell receptor beta chains presented below share a single source sample, sequenced in a study of control samples from healthy donors and cancer patients. The data were produced by immunoSEQ multiplex PCR, yet TCRdb's version contains in-frame clones alone and is incomplete. The sample lists some 170,000 clones, over 90% occurring once. Sequencing was performed on blood. The receptors derive from a woman in her twenties or thirties in good health.

This rearrangement joins TRBV29-1 to TRBJ2-1, with D unclear. In germline, CDR1 is SQVTM, CDR2 ANQGSEA. Deletions cut 4 bases from V and 0 bases from J, with 19 bases between. The CDR3 is 17 amino acids. CDR3 nucleotide sequence: TGCAGCGTTGTGGGGTTTGGAGCTCAGAGCTCCTACAATGAGCAGTTCTTC. It is translated as CSVVGFGAQSSYNEQFF.

CDR3: CASSYGQGDTDTQYF. Here the CDR3 DNA reads TGTGCCAGCAGTTACGGGCAGGGTGACACAGATACGCAGTATTTT. This chain uses TRBV6-5 with TRBJ2-3; perhaps TRBD1 as D (5 bases). Deletions cut 2 bases from V and 2 bases from J, with 11 bases between. CDR1 and CDR2 (germline): MNHEY, SVGAGI. The CDR3 has 15 residues.

V usage is TRBV6-2 or TRBV6-3 and J usage is TRBJ1-1; perhaps TRBD1 as D (6 bases). This CDR3 has 14 amino acids. Trimming pared 5 bases from V and 5 bases from J, leaving 15 bases between. Germline CDR1 is MNHEY and CDR2 is SVGEGT. The CDR3 is CASSNRVSRTEAFF. The CDR3 bases are TGTGCCAGCAGTAACAGGGTCTCGAGAACTGAAGCTTTCTTT.

This sequence joins TRBV6-5 and TRBJ1-1; D gene ambiguous. V was pared by 4 bases and J by 1 base, with 10 bases between. The CDR3 covers 14 residues. From germline, CDR1 is MNHEY and CDR2 SVGAGI. The CDR3 DNA is TGTGCCAGCAGTTCACACAGAACGAACACTGAAGCTTTCTTT. It is translated as CASSSHRTNTEAFF.

This chain uses TRBV28 with TRBJ1-2; D not resolved. Germline CDR1 reads MDHEN; CDR2 reads SYDVKM. V was shortened by 6 bases and J by 4 bases, with 18 bases between the two germline ends. This CDR3 region has 15 residues. The CDR3 coding sequence is TGTGCCAGCAGCCATAGGGTGAAGGATAGCTATGGCTACACCTTC. Encoded protein: CASSHRVKDSYGYTF.

The chain is built from TRBV6-2 or TRBV6-3 and TRBJ1-2; D is perhaps TRBD1 (6 bases). Trimming stripped 2 bases from V and 7 bases from J, with 11 bases between. The CDR3 is 13 amino acids. The V gene's germline CDR1 is MNHEY and CDR2 SVGEGT. CDR3 protein: CASSYVVDSGYTF. DNA for the CDR3: TGTGCCAGCAGTTACGTGGTGGACAGTGGCTACACCTTC.

This rearrangement joins TRBV12-3 or TRBV12-4 to TRBJ1-2; D possibly corresponds to TRBD1 (6 bases). Trimming left V 3 bases short and J 4 bases short, with 9 bases between. The CDR3 sequence is 13 residues long. CDR3 nucleotide sequence: TGTGCCAGCAGTTTCGGACAGAGCTATGGCTACACCTTC. This codes for CASSFGQSYGYTF.

CDR3 nucleotides: TGTGCCAGCCCAGGCGCGGGGGAGACATACACAGATACGCAGTATTTT. This encodes CASPGAGETYTDTQYF. The gene calls are TRBV13 and TRBJ2-3; 7 bases agree with TRBD2. The V and J ends lost 8 bases and 2 bases, in that order; junction bases with no gene match: 13. Looked up from germline, CDR1 is PRHDT and CDR2 is FYEKMQ (reference sequence). This CDR3 is 16 amino acids long. Together with reference TRBV13 and TRBJ2-3, the CDR3 gives the full variable domain: AAGVIQSPRHLIKEKRETATLKCYPIPRHDTVYWYQQGPGQDPQFLISFYEKMQSDKGSIPDRFSAQQFSDYHSELNMSSLELGDSALYFCASPGAGETYTDTQYFGPGTRLTVL.

The chain employs TRBV9 and TRBJ1-2; 9 bases line up with TRBD1. The CDR3 sequence is 14 residues long. V shed 6 bases and J 0 bases; nucleotides not matched to a gene: 3. Germline loops: CDR1 SGDLS, CDR2 YYNGEE. CDR3 DNA: TGTGCCAGCATGGGACAGGGCGCTAACTATGGCTACACCTTC. It is translated as CASMGQGANYGYTF.

This rearrangement joins TRBV14 to TRBJ1-1; possible D gene TRBD1, 5 bases. In germline, CDR1 is SGHDN, CDR2 FVKESK. V was cut by 0 bases and J by 4 bases, with 15 bases left in between. The CDR3 sequence is 16 residues long. CDR3 amino acids: CASSQEGYGGGTEAFF. The DNA of the CDR3 is TGTGCCAGCAGCCAAGAAGGGTATGGGGGGGGCACTGAAGCTTTCTTT.

The chain is built from TRBV28 and TRBJ1-2; D remains ambiguous. With 4 bases removed from V and 0 bases from J, the gap between germline ends came to 18 bases. The CDR3 length is 17 residues. Germline lookup yields CDR1 MDHEN and CDR2 SYDVKM. CDR3 loop: CASSSVKPIGANYGYTF. CDR3 DNA: TGTGCCAGCAGTTCGGTCAAGCCCATTGGGGCTAACTATGGCTACACCTTC.

V and J are TRBV27 and TRBJ1-1; no clear D gene. Per germline, CDR1 MNHEY and CDR2 SMNVEV (reference sequence). V was trimmed by 7 bases and J by 0 bases, leaving 21 bases between them. The CDR3 is 17 residues long. The CDR3 loop reads CASMSWAQTHLNTEAFF. CDR3 nucleotide sequence: TGTGCCAGCATGTCTTGGGCTCAAACCCACTTGAACACTGAAGCTTTCTTT.

This chain connects TRBV4-1 to TRBJ2-7; 11 bases are a match to TRBD1. CDR1 is MGHRA and CDR2 is YSYEKL in the germline V gene. V lost 1 base to trimming and J lost 5 bases; unmatched junction nucleotides: 7. The CDR3 has 16 residues. CDR3 amino acids: CASSQVPGQGGDEQYF. The CDR3 DNA sequence: TGCGCCAGCAGCCAAGTACCGGGACAGGGGGGGGACGAGCAGTACTTC.